These 28 T cell receptor beta chains were all obtained from the same sample, sequenced in a study of shared clonotypes between healthy human individuals. The protocol was immunoSEQ multiplex PCR, while the TCRdb copy is restricted to in-frame clones and leaves out a portion. The table has over 2 million clones, about 95% seen once; the top ten hold about 1.1%. CD8 cells classed as naive were CD45RO-negative and positively selected for CCR7, excluding terminally differentiated effector memory CD45RA+ cells. The sample comprised naive CD8+ T cells sorted from blood. The receptors were gathered from a man between 18 and 29 years old in good health.

The J gene is TRBJ2-3, the V gene TRBV5-1; D uncertain. Trimming left V 4 bases short and J 1 base short, with 7 bases between. CDR1 is SGHRS, CDR2 YFSETQ, per germline. The CDR3 loop spans 13 amino acids. CDR3 region: CASSISGTDTQYF. The CDR3 DNA reads as TGCGCCAGCAGCATTTCGGGCACAGATACGCAGTATTTT.

The rearrangement links TRBV6-1 to TRBJ1-1; D gene ambiguous. Trimming stripped 8 bases from V and 0 bases from J, with 7 bases between. The length of the CDR3 is 12 residues. In germline, CDR1 is MNHNS, CDR2 SASEGT. The CDR3 is CASVILNTEAFF. The CDR3 DNA follows: TGTGCCAGCGTAATATTGAACACTGAAGCTTTCTTT.

The chain joins TRBV6-1 to TRBJ1-2, with TRBD1 matching over 7 bases. Germline V gives CDR1 MNHNS, CDR2 SASEGT. Trimming took 2 bases from V and 4 from J; bases not matched to a gene: 22. This CDR3 has 20 residues. CDR3 residues: CASSEPKTGRSFKFPYGYTF. CDR3 in DNA: TGTGCCAGCAGTGAACCTAAGACAGGGCGGTCGTTCAAATTTCCCTATGGCTACACCTTC.

This chain's CDR3 is CSVDDPLLWNTEAFF. DNA for the CDR3: TGCAGCGTTGACGACCCCCTCTTGTGGAACACTGAAGCTTTCTTT. The V call is TRBV29-1, the J call TRBJ1-1; D gene unclear. Per germline, CDR1 SQVTM and CDR2 ANQGSEA. The CDR3 sequence is 15 residues long. Deletions cut 3 bases from V and 1 base from J, with 15 bases between.

The chain combines TRBV5-4 with TRBJ2-1, with D unresolved. Germline V gene sequence: CDR1 SGHNT, CDR2 YYREEE (reference sequence). V was trimmed by 3 bases and J by 7 bases, leaving 11 bases between them. The CDR3 totals 13 residues. This chain's CDR3 is CASSSVVGNEQFF. In DNA form, the CDR3 reads TGTGCCAGCAGCTCTGTGGTTGGAAATGAGCAGTTCTTC.

This clone came up once. CDR3 amino acids: CASSPAGTEAFF. The CDR3 bases are TGCGCCAGCAGCCCTGCTGGTACTGAAGCTTTCTTT. The chain joins TRBV4-1 to TRBJ1-1; D gene ambiguous. The V end was cut by 4 bases, the J end by 5 bases, with 8 bases between. CDR1 is MGHRA, CDR2 YSYEKL, per germline. The CDR3 sequence is 12 residues long.

To note about this clone: Different DNA sequences within this sample yield the same CDR3. The gene calls are TRBV4-1 and TRBJ2-7; a possible D gene is TRBD1 (6 bases). The CDR3 is 14 residues long. The germline V gene encodes CDR1 MGHRA and CDR2 YSYEKL. Trimming shortened V by 4 bases and J by 3 bases, and 13 bases separated the two germline ends. In DNA form, the CDR3 reads TGCGCCAGCAGCCCCCGGGTAGGGGGCTACGAGCAGTACTTC. It codes for CASSPRVGGYEQYF.

V and J are TRBV7-8 and TRBJ2-1, with D perhaps given as TRBD1 or TRBD2 (5 bases each). Germline-derived CDR1 and CDR2 are SGHVS and FQNEAQ. The CDR3 length is 16 residues. V lost 1 base and J 1 base, leaving 11 bases between the germline ends. The chain's CDR3 is CASSLGSRGSYNEQFF. Written as DNA, the CDR3 is TGTGCCAGCAGCTTAGGATCGAGGGGTTCCTACAATGAGCAGTTCTTC.

The V call is TRBV7-8, the J call TRBJ1-1, with TRBD1 as a possible D gene (5 bases). The CDR3 consists of 14 residues. Germline values: CDR1 SGHVS, CDR2 FQNEAQ. V was cut by 1 base and J by 1 base, with 7 bases left in between. The CDR3 protein is CASSLEGQNTEAFF. In nucleotides, the CDR3 is TGTGCCAGCAGCTTAGAAGGACAGAACACTGAAGCTTTCTTT.

The chain has TRBV11-3 and TRBJ2-7; 11 nucleotides agree with TRBD2. V trimming: 9 bases; J trimming: 3 bases; junction bases outside the gene matches: 7. CDR3 length: 14 residues. The germline gives CDR1 SGHNT, CDR2 YENEEA. In DNA form, the CDR3 reads TGTGCCAGGGCTAGCGGGAGGCGACACTACGAGCAGTACTTC. This translates into CARASGRRHYEQYF.

This chain links TRBV7-9 with TRBJ2-7; tentatively, D is TRBD2 (6 bases). CDR3 length: 13 residues. V was trimmed by 10 bases and J by 1 base, leaving 14 bases between them. The germline CDR1 and CDR2 sequences are SEHNR and FQNEAQ (reference sequence). Here the CDR3 reads CATRDSLSYEQYF. The CDR3 region has the DNA TGTGCCACCCGGGACTCCTTATCCTACGAGCAGTACTTC.

The chain links TRBV7-9 to TRBJ1-2; 7 bases align to TRBD1. Trimming took 6 bases from V and 5 from J; bases not matched to a gene: 15. This CDR3 spans 16 amino acids. Germline lookup yields CDR1 SEHNR and CDR2 FQNEAQ (reference sequence). CDR3 amino acids: CASSHLTGIEGYGYTF. The CDR3 DNA sequence: TGTGCCAGCAGTCACTTGACAGGGATCGAAGGGTATGGCTACACCTTC.

V usage is TRBV2 and J usage is TRBJ2-1, with 9 bases lining up with TRBD2. The CDR3 has 15 residues. CDR1 is SNHLY and CDR2 is FYNNEI in the germline V gene. Trimming removed 4 bases from V and 4 bases from J; junction bases left unmatched: 5. The CDR3 sequence is CASSALAGNYNEQFF. CDR3 sequence (DNA): TGTGCCAGCAGTGCCCTAGCGGGGAATTACAATGAGCAGTTCTTC.

CDR3 nucleotide sequence: TGTGCCAGCAGTAAGGACAGCCCGAACACTGAAGCTTTCTTT. This sequence encodes CASSKDSPNTEAFF. This chain links TRBV25-1 with TRBJ1-1; perhaps TRBD1 as D (6 bases). The V end was cut by 5 bases, the J end by 1 base, with 11 bases between. Germline V CDR1 and CDR2: MGHDK, SYGVNS. The CDR3 consists of 14 residues.

As for this clone: Other DNA sequences in the sample encode the same CDR3. The V and J genes are TRBV9 and TRBJ2-7, with D perhaps assigned TRBD1 or TRBD2 (5 bases each). This CDR3 comprises 14 residues. Trimming stripped 0 bases from V and 2 bases from J, with 9 bases between. Germline CDR1 and CDR2: SGDLS and YYNGEE. The CDR3 bases are TGTGCCAGCAGCGTAGGAGGGGAGACCTACGAGCAGTACTTC. Protein sequence: CASSVGGETYEQYF.

As to this clone: The same CDR3 can be traced to other DNA sequences in this sample. J is TRBJ2-7 and V is TRBV27; D unresolved. Germline V gene lookup returns CDR1 MNHEY and CDR2 SMNVEV (reference sequence). The CDR3 contains 14 residues. The V and J ends lost 2 bases and 2 bases respectively, with 10 bases between them. The CDR3 region is CASSLIGPTYEQYF. As DNA, the CDR3 is TGTGCCAGCAGTTTAATCGGCCCTACCTACGAGCAGTACTTC.

The chain is built from TRBV5-1 and TRBJ2-2; TRBD2 might be the D (5 bases). Per germline, CDR1 SGHRS and CDR2 YFSETQ. CDR3 length equals 15 residues. V was pared by 3 bases and J by 2 bases, with 11 bases between. The CDR3 region is CASSSLADNTGELFF. CDR3 DNA: TGCGCCAGCAGCTCTCTAGCAGATAACACCGGGGAGCTGTTTTTT. Looking up the rest from reference TRBV5-1 and TRBJ2-2 gives the full variable domain: KAGVTQTPRYLIKTRGQQVTLSCSPISGHRSVSWYQQTPGQGLQFLFEYFSETQRNKGNFPGRFSGRQFSNSRSEMNVSTLELGDSALYLCASSSLADNTGELFFGEGSRLTVL.

V gene TRBV11-2 combines with J gene TRBJ2-7, with D hard to call. The CDR3 contains 15 residues. Germline CDR1 is SGHAT and CDR2 is FQNNGV. Deletions cut 1 base from V and 3 bases from J, with 13 bases between. The CDR3 nucleotides read TGTGCCAGCAGCTTAGCGGCAGGACCCTACTACGAGCAGTACTTC. As protein: CASSLAAGPYYEQYF.

The rearrangement uses TRBV7-8 and TRBJ2-7, with 13 bases matching TRBD2. With 4 bases clipped from V and 4 bases from J, the junction kept 7 bases outside the gene matches. Looked up from germline, CDR1 is SGHVS and CDR2 is FQNEAQ. The CDR3 sequence is 16 residues long. The CDR3 is CASSSGLAGNTYEQYF. In nucleotides, the CDR3 is TGTGCCAGCAGCTCGGGACTAGCGGGGAATACTTACGAGCAGTACTTC. Based on the CDR3 plus reference TRBV7-8 and TRBJ2-7, the full variable domain is GAGVSQSPRYKVAKRGQDVALRCDPISGHVSLFWYQQALGQGPEFLTYFQNEAQLDKSGLPSDRFFAERPEGSVSTLKIQRTQQEDSAVYLCASSSGLAGNTYEQYFGPGTRLTVT.

The CDR3 loop reads CASSQFQDGQGPFEQYF. The CDR3 DNA is TGCGCCAGCAGCCAATTCCAAGATGGGCAGGGGCCTTTTGAGCAGTACTTC. V gene TRBV4-1 combines with J gene TRBJ2-7; D possibly corresponds to TRBD1 (6 bases). This CDR3 is 17 amino acids long. From germline, CDR1 is MGHRA and CDR2 YSYEKL. V lost 2 bases and J 7 bases, leaving 24 bases between the germline ends.

This CDR3 reads CASSLGAGRPPDTQYF. The CDR3 bases are TGTGCCAGCAGCTTGGGCGCTGGGAGGCCCCCAGATACGCAGTATTTT. The chain has TRBV5-6 and TRBJ2-3, with a tentative D call TRBD2 (6 bases). Trimming left V 0 bases short and J 4 bases short, with 15 bases between. CDR3 length: 16 residues. CDR1 and CDR2 (germline): SGHDT, YYEEEE.

The chain combines TRBV11-2 with TRBJ2-7; 10 positions match TRBD2. The germline gives CDR1 SGHAT, CDR2 FQNNGV. The CDR3 is 13 residues long. The CDR3 reads CASGLAGDYEQYF. CDR3 coding DNA: TGTGCGAGCGGGCTAGCGGGAGATTACGAGCAGTACTTC.

This chain joins TRBV11-3 and TRBJ2-7; D might be TRBD1 or TRBD2, each matching 5 bases. Per germline, CDR1 SGHNT and CDR2 YENEEA. The ends were cut back, 5 bases at V and 2 bases at J, with 10 bases in the middle. There are 13 residues in the CDR3. The CDR3 is CASSVGVAYEQYF. CDR3 bases: TGTGCCAGCAGCGTGGGGGTCGCCTACGAGCAGTACTTC. Supplemented by reference TRBV11-3 and TRBJ2-7, the full variable domain reads EAGVVQSPRYKIIEKKQPVAFWCNPISGHNTLYWYLQNLGQGPELLIRYENEEAVDDSQLPKDRFSAERLKGVDSTLKIQPAELGDSAVYLCASSVGVAYEQYFGPGTRLTVT.

The chain is built from TRBV5-4 and TRBJ2-7, with TRBD1 matching 9 bases. The germline CDR1 and CDR2 sequences are SGHNT and YYREEE (reference sequence). V dropped 4 bases and J dropped 3; count of bases not matched to a gene: 20. This CDR3 has 19 amino acids. CDR3 sequence (DNA): TGTGCCAGCAGCAGAGGTCCCGCAGGACAGGGGAGGGCCGACTACGAGCAGTACTTC. Amino acids: CASSRGPAGQGRADYEQYF.

The chain is built from TRBV30 and TRBJ2-5; TRBD1 or TRBD2 may be the D gene (5 bases each). The CDR3 totals 15 residues. Germline V CDR1 and CDR2: GTSNPN, SVGIG (reference sequence). V lost 1 base to trimming and J lost 9 bases, with 21 bases between them. CDR3 region: CAWSAEGSPPGAQYF. The CDR3 DNA reads as TGTGCCTGGAGTGCCGAGGGGTCCCCCCCCGGGGCCCAGTACTTC.

This rearrangement joins TRBV6-1 to TRBJ1-5; a weak D match, TRBD1 (5 bases). Germline V gene lookup returns CDR1 MNHNS and CDR2 SASEGT. Trimming took 2 bases from V and 1 from J, leaving 9 bases between them. This CDR3 contains 15 residues. This CDR3 is CASSEQRGSNQPQHF. For the CDR3, the DNA is TGTGCCAGCAGTGAACAGCGGGGGAGCAATCAGCCCCAGCATTTT.

This clone was recorded only once. The rearrangement links TRBV6-5 to TRBJ1-5; D is unclear. From germline, CDR1 is MNHEY and CDR2 SVGAGI. The V gene lost 4 bases and the J gene lost 3 bases, with 7 bases spanning the gap. This CDR3 is 13 amino acids long. In DNA, the CDR3 is TGTGCCAGCAGTTTCTTCGCCAATCAGCCCCAGCATTTT. It specifies CASSFFANQPQHF.

The chain is built from TRBV5-1 and TRBJ2-3, with TRBD2 matching over 11 bases. The CDR3 totals 17 residues. Germline values: CDR1 SGHRS, CDR2 YFSETQ. V shed 5 bases and J 0 bases; nucleotides not matched to a gene: 8. This CDR3 reads CASRGPTSGTSTDTQYF. CDR3 nucleotide sequence: TGCGCCAGCAGGGGTCCGACTAGCGGGACCAGCACAGATACGCAGTATTTT.